The 12 T cell receptor beta chains given below trace back to one sample, sequenced in a study of CD4 T cells in relation to SARS-CoV-2 and coronaviruses. What these receptors recognize is not known. Profiled with immunoSEQ multiplex PCR; TCRdb holds only in-frame clones, not every one. Of roughly 38,000 clones listed, over 75% are singletons. The sequenced sample was naive CD4+ T cells from PBMCs, cultured in vitro. The subset here: naive CD4+ T cells isolated by negative enrichment. The receptor set was obtained from an adult with COVID-19.

V usage is TRBV7-9 and J usage is TRBJ2-3, with a weak D call TRBD1 (6 bases). The V end was cut by 5 bases, the J end by 3 bases, with 18 bases between. The CDR3 is made up of 16 amino acids. The V gene's germline CDR1 is SEHNR and CDR2 FQNEAQ (reference sequence). The chain's CDR3 is CASSTGQPMGTDTQYF. The CDR3 region has the DNA TGTGCCAGCAGCACCGGACAGCCCATGGGTACAGATACGCAGTATTTT. The complete variable domain, with remaining parts taken from reference TRBV7-9 and TRBJ2-3, reads DTGVSQNPRHKITKRGQNVTFRCDPISEHNRLYWYRQTLGQGPEFLTYFQNEAQLEKSRLLSDRFSAERPKGSFSTLEIQRTEQGDSAMYLCASSTGQPMGTDTQYFGPGTRLTVL.

The chain joins TRBV5-1 to TRBJ1-1; TRBD1 is a possible D gene (5 bases). V lost 4 bases and J lost 5, with 15 bases in between. Germline assignment: CDR1 SGHRS and CDR2 YFSETQ. The CDR3 contains 14 residues. As DNA, the CDR3 is TGCGCCAGCAGCCATACATCCGGGGGGACTGAAGCTTTCTTT. It encodes CASSHTSGGTEAFF.

This rearrangement joins TRBV24-1 to TRBJ2-1; D is possibly TRBD1 (6 bases). Trimming pared 4 bases from V and 8 bases from J, leaving 17 bases between. Germline V CDR1 and CDR2: KGHDR, SFDVKD. The CDR3 length is 15 residues. The CDR3 spells CATSDPTTRGDEQFF. CDR3 in DNA: TGTGCCACCAGTGACCCGACTACCAGGGGTGATGAGCAGTTCTTC.

This rearrangement joins TRBV10-2 to TRBJ2-2, with D perhaps assigned TRBD1 or TRBD2 (6 bases each). V was trimmed by 7 bases and J by 2 bases, leaving 14 bases between them. Germline V gene lookup returns CDR1 WSHSY and CDR2 SAAADI. This CDR3 contains 15 residues. CDR3: CASKVGGLNTGELFF. The CDR3 DNA sequence: TGCGCCAGCAAAGTTGGGGGGCTTAACACCGGGGAGCTGTTTTTT.

In this sample, this clone turned up once. The chain has TRBV27 and TRBJ1-2; D remains unclear. The ends were cut back, 0 bases at V and 2 bases at J, with 4 bases in the middle. Germline V gene data show CDR1 as MNHEY and CDR2 as SMNVEV (reference sequence). This CDR3 spans 13 amino acids. The CDR3 DNA is TGTGCCAGCAGTTTATCCAGAAACTATGGCTACACCTTC. Protein sequence: CASSLSRNYGYTF.

V usage is TRBV7-9 and J usage is TRBJ2-5, with D maybe TRBD2 (5 bases). The CDR3 sequence is 15 residues long. Germline CDR1 SEHNR, CDR2 FQNEAQ (reference sequence). V lost 1 base and J lost 1, with 10 bases in between. CDR3 sequence reads: CASSLGAGIQETQYF. The CDR3 DNA reads as TGTGCCAGCAGCTTAGGGGCGGGTATCCAAGAGACCCAGTACTTC.

This chain connects TRBV5-4 to TRBJ1-1, with D maybe TRBD1 (5 bases). This CDR3 is 14 amino acids long. Trimming removed 5 bases from V and 1 base from J, with 12 bases in between. Germline CDR1 is SGHNT and CDR2 is YYREEE (reference sequence). This CDR3 is CASRTGGRNTEAFF. CDR3 DNA sequence: TGTGCCAGCAGAACCGGGGGAAGGAACACTGAAGCTTTCTTT.

This clone was detected only once. DNA for the CDR3: TGTGCCAGCAGTGCGTACGCTAGCGGGAGGGTATCAGGGGCCAACGTCCTGACTTTC. Translation: CASSAYASGRVSGANVLTF. V and J are TRBV28 and TRBJ2-6; 12 nucleotides align to TRBD2. The germline gives CDR1 MDHEN, CDR2 SYDVKM. This CDR3 contains 19 residues. The trim removed 5 bases at V and 4 bases at J, leaving 12 bases unmatched. The whole variable domain, filled in from reference TRBV28 and TRBJ2-6, reads DVKVTQSSRYLVKRTGEKVFLECVQDMDHENMFWYRQDPGLGLRLIYFSYDVKMKEKGDIPEGYSVSREKKERFSLILESASTNQTSMYLCASSAYASGRVSGANVLTFGAGSRLTVL.

The chain carries TRBV9 and TRBJ1-1, with 9 bases lining up with TRBD1. Germline trimming cut 3 bases from V and 3 bases from J; bases unmatched to any gene: 6. This CDR3 region has 15 residues. Germline CDR1 and CDR2: SGDLS and YYNGEE. CDR3 nucleotides: TGTGCCAGCAGCGAGGGGACAGGGTGGGACACTGAAGCTTTCTTT. Protein: CASSEGTGWDTEAFF.

V is TRBV4-2 and J is TRBJ2-3; D is possibly TRBD1 (6 bases). Per the germline V gene, CDR1 is LGHNA and CDR2 is YNFKEQ. The ends were cut back, 3 bases at V and 1 base at J, with 11 bases in the middle. The CDR3 sequence is 15 residues long. The CDR3 loop is CASSQERTGTDTQYF. Written as DNA, the CDR3 is TGTGCCAGCAGCCAGGAAAGGACAGGCACAGATACGCAGTATTTT.

This chain uses TRBV4-1 with TRBJ2-3; TRBD2 might be the D (6 bases). This CDR3 has 17 residues. The ends were cut back, 1 base at V and 5 bases at J, with 19 bases in the middle. Germline V gene data show CDR1 as MGHRA and CDR2 as YSYEKL. CDR3 loop: CASSQVKRERGGDTQYF. In nucleotides, the CDR3 is TGCGCCAGCAGCCAAGTGAAACGGGAGCGAGGCGGAGATACGCAGTATTTT.

V gene TRBV11-2 combines with J gene TRBJ2-5, with 7 positions matching TRBD1. The CDR3 sequence is 15 residues long. Unmatched junction bases numbered 8, after V lost 5 bases and J lost 2 bases. Germline CDR1 reads SGHAT; CDR2 reads FQNNGV. The CDR3: CASSPPPGQQETQYF. The CDR3 DNA sequence: TGTGCCAGCAGCCCTCCGCCGGGACAGCAAGAGACCCAGTACTTC.